The 28 T cell receptor beta chains below were found in one sample sequenced in a study of OX40 agonist ivuxolimab in advanced cancers. The method was immunoSEQ multiplex PCR; TCRdb's version includes in-frame clones alone and lacks a portion of them. The sample records some 30,000 clones, 84% being singletons. The material sequenced was CD4+ or CD8+ T cells sorted from blood, taken in a trial of the OX40 agonist ivuxolimab. These receptors all stem from an adult with an advanced solid tumor such as melanoma, head and neck, liver or kidney cancer.

The chain employs TRBV6-5 and TRBJ2-7; D gene uncertain. Trimming removed 2 bases from V and 3 bases from J, with 11 bases in between. CDR3 length: 14 amino acids. Germline CDR1 reads MNHEY; CDR2 reads SVGAGI. The CDR3 nucleotides read TGTGCCAGCAGTTACCAACACCCGGGCTACGAGCAGTACTTC. Amino acid sequence: CASSYQHPGYEQYF.

V is TRBV6-1 and J is TRBJ2-5; tentatively, D is TRBD2 (5 bases). The DNA end is a closer match to TRBJ2-7, so the J assignment may be wrong. CDR3 length: 12 amino acids. Germline-derived CDR1 and CDR2 are MNHNS and SASEGT. CDR3 sequence (DNA): TGTGCCGGATCCCCCGGGGCCTACGAGCAGTACTTC. Translation gives CAGSPGAYEQYF.

This chain uses TRBV9 with TRBJ2-7; 12 bases line up with TRBD2. CDR1 is SGDLS, CDR2 YYNGEE, per germline. This CDR3 is 14 amino acids long. Trimming took 0 bases from V and 7 from J; bases not matched to a gene: 2. The CDR3 region is CASSVAGLAGEQYF. CDR3 bases: TGTGCCAGCAGCGTAGCCGGACTAGCGGGGGAGCAGTACTTC.

This clone was seen a handful of times. It is likely a read error: a sequence one base away is far more abundant. V gene TRBV13 combines with J gene TRBJ2-7; possible D gene TRBD1, 6 bases. The CDR3 is 12 residues long. Trimming took off 6 bases at V and 5 bases at J, with 11 bases between the two ends. The germline gives CDR1 PRHDT, CDR2 FYEKMQ (reference sequence). This CDR3 reads CASSYNRDEQYF. DNA of the CDR3: TGTGCCAGCAGTTATAACAGGGACGAGCAGTACTTC.

The chain joins TRBV19 to TRBJ1-1; D not certain. Trimming left V 2 bases short and J 6 bases short, with 7 bases between. This CDR3 contains 12 residues. The V gene's germline CDR1 is LNHDA and CDR2 SQIVND (reference sequence). CDR3 amino acids: CASSIRVSEAFF. CDR3 DNA sequence: TGTGCCAGTAGTATAAGGGTATCTGAAGCTTTCTTT. Full variable domain (outside the CDR3, taken from reference TRBV19 and TRBJ1-1): DGGITQSPKYLFRKEGQNVTLSCEQNLNHDAMYWYRQDPGQGLRLIYYSQIVNDFQKGDIAEGYSVSREKKESFPLTVTSAQKNPTAFYLCASSIRVSEAFFGQGTRLTVV.

This chain links TRBV18 with TRBJ2-7, with 7 bases aligning to TRBD1. Germline lookup yields CDR1 KGHSH and CDR2 LQKENI. Losses at the gene ends were 0 bases for V and 5 bases for J; bases not matched to a gene: 7. The CDR3 loop spans 15 amino acids. Written as DNA, the CDR3 is TGTGCCAGCTCACCACCCTCTGACAGGGTCCACGAGCAGTACTTC. This encodes CASSPPSDRVHEQYF.

In its sample, this clone was seen once. The CDR3 reads CASSLRRGSYSGNTIYF. DNA for the CDR3: TGTGCCAGCAGCTTGAGGCGGGGGTCCTACTCTGGAAACACCATATATTTT. The chain has TRBV7-9 and TRBJ1-3, with D maybe TRBD1 (5 bases). The CDR3 totals 17 residues. The V gene lost 3 bases and the J gene lost 0 bases, with 15 bases spanning the gap. The germline V gene encodes CDR1 SEHNR and CDR2 FQNEAQ (reference sequence).

The chain joins TRBV15 to TRBJ2-4; TRBD1 matches 7 bases. The CDR3 contains 14 residues. V lost 5 bases to trimming and J lost 3 bases; unmatched junction nucleotides: 4. From germline, CDR1 is LNHNV and CDR2 YYDKDF (reference sequence). The CDR3 nucleotides read TGTGCCACCAGCGAGACAGGGAACAAAAACATTCAGTACTTC. Protein: CATSETGNKNIQYF.

The table lists this clone with many counts. This chain links TRBV6-5 with TRBJ2-5, with a possible D match to TRBD2 (7 bases). The germline gives CDR1 MNHEY, CDR2 SVGAGI. This CDR3 region has 12 residues. V was clipped by 8 bases and J by 5 bases, with 12 bases between them. The CDR3 protein is CASAPGGETQYF. The CDR3 coding sequence is TGTGCCAGCGCACCGGGGGGCGAGACCCAGTACTTC.

This clone occurred a few times. The chain couples TRBV9 to TRBJ1-5; D unresolved. Germline lookup yields CDR1 SGDLS and CDR2 YYNGEE. The V end was cut by 0 bases, the J end by 6 bases, with 7 bases between. There are 13 residues in the CDR3. The CDR3 protein is CASSVGLAQPQHF. Here the CDR3 DNA reads TGTGCCAGCAGCGTAGGTCTTGCTCAGCCCCAGCATTTT.

The CDR3 bases are TGTGCCAGCAGCTATTTTTCCCGGGATGAGCAGTTCTTC. Protein sequence: CASSYFSRDEQFF. The chain recombines TRBV13 with TRBJ2-1; D unresolved. CDR1 is PRHDT, CDR2 FYEKMQ, per germline (reference sequence). This CDR3 spans 13 amino acids. Trimming left V 4 bases short and J 8 bases short, with 12 bases between.

This chain uses TRBV19 with TRBJ1-1; 8 nucleotides align to TRBD1. CDR3 size: 15 residues. The ends lost 5 bases at V and 2 bases at J; junction bases unmatched: 7. Germline values: CDR1 LNHDA, CDR2 SQIVND (reference sequence). The CDR3 sequence: CASSLLQGVNTEAFF. For the CDR3, the DNA is TGTGCCAGTAGTTTGCTACAGGGGGTTAACACTGAAGCTTTCTTT.

The chain employs TRBV13 and TRBJ2-2; 12 bases fit TRBD1. V gave up 4 bases and J gave up 3 bases; unmatched junction bases: 6. The germline gives CDR1 PRHDT, CDR2 FYEKMQ (reference sequence). The length of the CDR3 is 17 residues. In DNA form, the CDR3 reads TGTGCCAGCAGCTCCCGGGACAGGGGGCTGGACACCGGGGAGCTGTTTTTT. Translation gives CASSSRDRGLDTGELFF.

The gene calls are TRBV28 and TRBJ2-1; 7 positions match TRBD2. V shed 7 bases, J shed 10 bases, and the junction held 13 bases outside the gene matches. This CDR3 has 14 residues. Germline V gene sequence: CDR1 MDHEN, CDR2 SYDVKM. DNA of the CDR3: TGTGCCAGCACCTTCGGACTAGGAGCTGAAGAGCAGTTCTTC. Translating it yields CASTFGLGAEEQFF.

V usage is TRBV29-1 and J usage is TRBJ2-1, with 7 positions matching TRBD2. The length of the CDR3 is 15 residues. The V gene's germline CDR1 is SQVTM and CDR2 ANQGSEA. V lost 0 bases and J lost 6; bases outside the gene matches: 8. In DNA form, the CDR3 reads TGCAGCGTTGAAGATAGCCCCGGGGGGAGCAATGAGCAGTTCTTC. Translation gives CSVEDSPGGSNEQFF.

This clone was recorded only once. The chain employs TRBV27 and TRBJ2-7, with TRBD1 matching over 8 bases. Germline V gives CDR1 MNHEY, CDR2 SMNVEV (reference sequence). CDR3 length: 14 residues. V shed 5 bases, J shed 6 bases, and the junction held 9 bases outside the gene matches. The CDR3 region is CASSPGTGFGEQYF. The CDR3 nucleotides are TGTGCCAGCAGTCCCGGGACAGGCTTCGGCGAGCAGTACTTC.

The chain recombines TRBV11-2 with TRBJ2-7; TRBD2 matches at 8 bases. The CDR3 has 15 residues. J lost 4 bases, V lost 5 bases, and 10 bases had no gene match. Germline-derived CDR1 and CDR2 are SGHAT and FQNNGV. The DNA for the CDR3 is TGTGCCAGCAGCCCCCCTAGCGGGTTTTGGTACGAGCAGTACTTC. Translating it yields CASSPPSGFWYEQYF.

This chain connects TRBV10-3 to TRBJ1-1; 7 positions match TRBD1. Germline lookup yields CDR1 ENHRY and CDR2 SYGVKD. The CDR3 extends over 17 amino acids. V dropped 0 bases and J dropped 1; count of bases not matched to a gene: 8. The CDR3 sequence: CAISESTIRTGNTEAFF. In DNA, the CDR3 is TGTGCCATCAGTGAGTCGACGATTAGGACAGGGAACACTGAAGCTTTCTTT.

The V gene is TRBV28, the J gene TRBJ2-1, with D unclear. The CDR3 spans 15 residues. V lost 4 bases and J lost 2, with 12 bases in between. The V gene's germline CDR1 is MDHEN and CDR2 SYDVKM. This CDR3 reads CASSSAREAYNEQFF. The CDR3 nucleotides read TGTGCCAGCAGTTCTGCCAGAGAGGCCTACAATGAGCAGTTCTTC.

The CDR3 here is CASSPALGLAYGYTF. The CDR3 nucleotides read TGTGCCAGCAGCCCCGCATTGGGTCTGGCATATGGCTACACCTTC. The rearrangement uses TRBV9 and TRBJ1-2; D gene uncertain. Germline V CDR1 and CDR2: SGDLS, YYNGEE. The V and J ends lost 4 bases and 5 bases respectively, with 18 bases between them. This CDR3 has 15 residues.

The chain carries TRBV19 and TRBJ2-2; the match to TRBD2 covers 8 bases. The CDR3 runs to 15 residues. CDR1 is LNHDA, CDR2 SQIVND, per germline (reference sequence). The trim removed 6 bases at V and 3 bases at J, leaving 6 bases unmatched. The CDR3 coding sequence is TGTGCCAGTAGGCGAGCGGGAGTGCACACCGGGGAGCTGTTTTTT. Its translation is CASRRAGVHTGELFF.

The rearrangement joins TRBV5-6 to TRBJ2-4, with D possibly being TRBD1 (5 bases). There are 12 residues in the CDR3. Germline assignment: CDR1 SGHDT and CDR2 YYEEEE. Trimming took 6 bases from V and 8 from J, leaving 12 bases between them. CDR3 sequence: CASNDQGHIQYF. In DNA, the CDR3 is TGTGCCAGCAACGACCAGGGCCACATTCAGTACTTC.

V usage is TRBV30 and J usage is TRBJ2-7; 7 bases agree with TRBD1. The ends lost 3 bases at V and 2 bases at J; junction bases unmatched: 4. Germline V gives CDR1 GTSNPN, CDR2 SVGIG (reference sequence). The CDR3 consists of 13 residues. The CDR3 sequence is CAWSRDRAYEQYF. The CDR3, as DNA: TGTGCCTGGAGCAGAGACAGGGCCTACGAGCAGTACTTC. Variable domain in full (rest from reference TRBV30 and TRBJ2-7): SQTIHQWPATLVQPVGSPLSLECTVEGTSNPNLYWYRQAAGRGLQLLFYSVGIGQISSEVPQNLSASRPQDRQFILSSKKLLLSDSGFYLCAWSRDRAYEQYFGPGTRLTVT.

A single count supports this clone. The chain links TRBV7-8 to TRBJ2-1; 11 positions agree with TRBD2. The germline V gene has CDR1 SGHVS and CDR2 FQNEAQ. J lost 10 bases, V lost 5 bases, and 10 bases had no gene match. The CDR3 has 15 residues. The CDR3 is CASSPVFSGRAEQFF. CDR3 sequence (DNA): TGTGCCAGCAGCCCCGTATTTAGCGGGAGGGCCGAGCAGTTCTTC.

This chain connects TRBV4-1 to TRBJ2-3, with TRBD1 as a possible D gene (5 bases). The V and J ends lost 2 bases and 4 bases respectively, with 13 bases between them. This CDR3 contains 15 residues. Germline V gene lookup returns CDR1 MGHRA and CDR2 YSYEKL. The CDR3 spells CASSQILGVSDTQYF. Written as DNA, the CDR3 is TGCGCCAGCAGCCAAATCCTAGGGGTGTCAGATACGCAGTATTTT.

The rearrangement links TRBV6-1 to TRBJ2-3, with 7 positions matching TRBD2. This CDR3 has 17 residues. V lost 2 bases, J lost 1 base, and 9 bases stayed unmatched. CDR1 and CDR2 (germline): MNHNS, SASEGT. The CDR3 reads CASSEFVAGAGTDTQYF. The CDR3 DNA sequence: TGTGCCAGCAGTGAATTCGTGGCGGGAGCAGGCACAGATACGCAGTATTTT.

CDR3 DNA: TGCGCCAGCAGCCGGTACGGGATCTACGAGCAGTACTTC. It codes for CASSRYGIYEQYF. The chain has TRBV5-1 and TRBJ2-7; D is perhaps TRBD2 (5 bases). CDR1 is SGHRS and CDR2 is YFSETQ in the germline V gene. Trimming pared 4 bases from V and 3 bases from J, leaving 11 bases between. This CDR3 spans 13 amino acids.

This rearrangement joins TRBV5-8 to TRBJ2-1, with 8 positions matching TRBD2. This CDR3 is 16 amino acids long. After removal of 4 bases from V and 4 bases from J, the junction contained 10 bases not matched to a gene. The germline V gene encodes CDR1 SGHTS and CDR2 YDEGEE. The CDR3 sequence: CASSATLAGDYNEQFF. The CDR3 nucleotides read TGTGCCAGCAGCGCTACTCTAGCGGGCGATTACAATGAGCAGTTCTTC.